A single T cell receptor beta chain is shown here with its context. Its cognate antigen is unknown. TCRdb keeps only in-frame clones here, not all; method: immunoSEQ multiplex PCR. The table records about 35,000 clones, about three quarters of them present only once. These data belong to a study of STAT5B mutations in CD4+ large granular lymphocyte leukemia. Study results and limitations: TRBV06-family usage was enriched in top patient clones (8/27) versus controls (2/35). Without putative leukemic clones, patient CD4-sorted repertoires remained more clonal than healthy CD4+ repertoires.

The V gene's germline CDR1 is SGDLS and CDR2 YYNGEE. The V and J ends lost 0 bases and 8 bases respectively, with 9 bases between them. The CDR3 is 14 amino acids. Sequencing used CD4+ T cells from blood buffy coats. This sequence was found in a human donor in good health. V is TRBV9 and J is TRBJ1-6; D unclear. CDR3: CASSVGGGHSPLHF. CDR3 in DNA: TGTGCCAGCAGCGTAGGGGGAGGGCATTCACCCCTCCACTTT.